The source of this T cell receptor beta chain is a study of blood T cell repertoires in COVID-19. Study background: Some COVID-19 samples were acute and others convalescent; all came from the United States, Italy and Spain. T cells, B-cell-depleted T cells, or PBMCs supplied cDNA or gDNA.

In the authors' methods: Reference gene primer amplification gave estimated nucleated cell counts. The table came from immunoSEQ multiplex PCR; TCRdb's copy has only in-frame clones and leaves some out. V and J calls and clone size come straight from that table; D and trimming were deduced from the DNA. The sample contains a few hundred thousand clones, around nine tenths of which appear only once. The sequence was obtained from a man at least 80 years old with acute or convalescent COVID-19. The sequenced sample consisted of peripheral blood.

Here the CDR3 DNA reads TGTGCCACCAGCAGAGGGGGCAGGGTTGAGGAAAAACTGTTTTTT. Residues: CATSRGGRVEEKLFF. This sequence joins TRBV15 and TRBJ1-4; perhaps TRBD1 as D (5 bases). V gave up 1 base and J gave up 8 bases, with 14 bases separating them. Germline CDR1 reads LNHNV; CDR2 reads YYDKDF (reference sequence). The CDR3 is made up of 15 amino acids.